The sequence of this T cell receptor beta chain was determined in a study of metastatic and nonmetastatic thyroid tumors. Across the study: Repertoires were compared across blood and tumor or nodule tissue from malignant and benign thyroid patients.

The study, taken as a whole, reports: Significantly higher TCR beta diversity was reportedly seen in malignant thyroid tumors than benign nodules, in blood and tumor.

Nobody among the patients had been given any treatment before thyroid surgery. Per the original methods: Built for papillary thyroid cancer, a distant-metastasis classifier drew on CDR3 differences across clinicopathological groups. With MiXCR, TCRdb reprocessed the PCR reads. The V and J calls, along with clone size, are taken from TCRdb and not from the paper's own processing. The table includes about 82,000 clones, around an eighth detected once. With respect to this clone: Its antigen is undetermined. A read error may be the cause here, since a much bigger clone is one base away.

Germline V gene data show CDR1 as LGHDT and CDR2 as YNNKEL (reference sequence). This CDR3 region has 14 residues. The V end lost 3 bases, the J end lost 1 base, and 8 bases lay between the germline ends. The receptor was isolated from a female donor with papillary thyroid cancer or a benign thyroid nodule (not recorded which). Some clones in this sample may be carry-over from other donors' samples. Material: tumor tissue. The V and J genes are TRBV3-1 and TRBJ2-3; weak D call: TRBD1 (5 bases). The CDR3 DNA follows: TGTGCCAGCAGCCAGCCAGGGTGCACAGATACGCAGTATTTT. It specifies CASSQPGCTDTQYF.